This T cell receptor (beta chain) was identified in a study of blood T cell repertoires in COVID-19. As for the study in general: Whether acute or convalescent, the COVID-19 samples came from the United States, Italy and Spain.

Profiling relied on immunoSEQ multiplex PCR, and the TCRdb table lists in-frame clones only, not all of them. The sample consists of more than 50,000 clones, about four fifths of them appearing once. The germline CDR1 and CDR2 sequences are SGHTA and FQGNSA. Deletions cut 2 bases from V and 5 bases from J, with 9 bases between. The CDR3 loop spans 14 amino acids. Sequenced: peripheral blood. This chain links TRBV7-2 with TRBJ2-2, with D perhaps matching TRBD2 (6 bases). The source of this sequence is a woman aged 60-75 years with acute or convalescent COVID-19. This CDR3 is CASSLLEGTGELFF. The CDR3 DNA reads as TGTGCCAGCAGCTTATTGGAGGGGACCGGGGAGCTGTTTTTT.